These T cell receptor beta chains were read from a single sample in a study of regulatory T cells in long-lasting Graves disease. One entry per CDR3 protein, called by TCRdb with MiXCR from the multiplex PCR reads. The sample lists about 470,000 distinct CDR3 sequences, approximately 15% occurring once. These data were likewise used in another study, on T cells in Graves' hyperthyroidism and ophthalmopathy.

Sequencing was performed on peripheral blood mononuclear cells (PBMCs), taken at new diagnosis, from a patient treated with antithyroid drugs. These receptors were taken from a woman aged 30 to 39 with Graves disease. The CDR3 runs from the conserved cysteine through the conserved F or W. D genes are given only for firm matches. Clone size is stated in some rows and not others, as once, few, many or a class when expanded.

>NA|NA|TRBV5-6|TRBJ1-4
TGTGCCAGCAGCTCCGGGACGCTTAATGAAAAACTGTTTTTT
CASSSGTLNEKLFF
>many|NA|TRBV27|TRBJ2-5
TGTGCCAGCAGTTTATGGGGATCAGCGGAGATCCAAGAGACCCAGTACTTC
CASSLWGSAEIQETQYF
>many|NA|TRBV20-1|TRBJ1-1
TGCAGTGCTAAGTTGGACACTGAAGCTCTCTTT
CSAKLDTEALF
>many|TRBD1|TRBV20-1|TRBJ2-7
TGCAGTGCTAGAGAGGAAGGGGGCCGCGAGCAGTACTTC
CSAREEGGREQYF
>few|TRBD1|TRBV12-5|TRBJ1-1
TGTGCTAGTGGTTTGGTACTAGGGACAGGGAGGAACACTGAAGCTTTCTTT
CASGLVLGTGRNTEAFF
>NA|NA|TRBV27|TRBJ2-2
TGTGCCAGCAGTTTATCAACGGGCGCGAACACCGGGGAGCTGTTTTTT
CASSLSTGANTGELFF
>few|TRBD2|TRBV9|TRBJ2-3
TGTGCCAGCAGCGTTTCCGGGACTACCAGCACAGATACGCAGTATTTT
CASSVSGTTSTDTQYF
>many|NA|TRBV7-3|TRBJ2-2
TGTGCCAGCAGCTTAGTTTCGAACACCGGGGAGCTGTTTTTT
CASSLVSNTGELFF
>many|NA|TRBV12-3/TRBV12-4|TRBJ1-1
TGTGCCAGCACCATACGGGAAAAGACTAAAGCTTTCTTT
CASTIREKTKAFF
>NA|TRBD2|TRBV4-1|TRBJ2-1
TGCGCCAGCAGCCAAGAAAAGGCTAGCGGGAGGCTAAGATCCTACAATGAGCAGTTCTTC
CASSQEKASGRLRSYNEQFF
>many|TRBD1|TRBV28|TRBJ2-7
TGTGCCAGCAGTACACCCGGGACAGGGCATTACGAGCAGTACTTC
CASSTPGTGHYEQYF
>many|NA|TRBV12-3/TRBV12-4|TRBJ1-1
TGTGCCAGCAGCCCCGGTGGCAGGGAAGCTTTCTTT
CASSPGGREAFF
>NA|NA|TRBV5-5|TRBJ1-4
TGTGCCAGCAGCCCTTACAGGGCCGGGAATGAAAAACTGTTTTTT
CASSPYRAGNEKLFF
>NA|NA|TRBV5-4|TRBJ2-1
TGTGCCAGCAGCGAAGTGGGGGGCCCCTACGAGCAGTTCTTC
CASSEVGGPYEQFF
>NA|TRBD1|TRBV27|TRBJ2-6
TGTGCCAGCACCCTACAGGGGAGAAGCTCTGGGGCCAACGTCCTGACTTTC
CASTLQGRSSGANVLTF
>many|NA|TRBV6-1|TRBJ2-7
TGTGCCAGCAAGGAGGGCTCCTCCTACGAGCAGTACTTC
CASKEGSSYEQYF
>many|NA|TRBV7-9|TRBJ2-3
TGTGCCAGCAGCTCTGGGACCGCCACAGATACGCAGTATTTT
CASSSGTATDTQYF
>many|NA|TRBV5-1|TRBJ2-7
TGCGCCAGCAGCAAACGGACAGTGGGAGGATCCTACGAGCAGTACTTC
CASSKRTVGGSYEQYF
>many|TRBD2|TRBV6-2/TRBV6-3|TRBJ2-5
TGTGCCAGCACGGACTTATCGGGGGGAGAGACCCAGTACTTC
CASTDLSGGETQYF
>many|NA|TRBV6-5|TRBJ2-1
TGTGCCAGCAGTTACTCGAATCACAATGAGCAGTTCTTC
CASSYSNHNEQFF
>NA|NA|TRBV5-4|TRBJ1-3
TGTGCCAGCAGCTTGGAGGAGAGGGGTCCTGGAAACACCATATATTTT
CASSLEERGPGNTIYF
>few|TRBD1|TRBV6-2/TRBV6-3|TRBJ1-1
TGTGCCAGCAGTGAAAAGTTAGAGGGGGCGCACACTGAAGCTTTCTTT
CASSEKLEGAHTEAFF
>few|NA|TRBV6-1|TRBJ2-7
TGTGCCAGCAGTGAAGGTTATAGCGATAGGGACTACGAGCAGTACTTC
CASSEGYSDRDYEQYF
>many|TRBD1|TRBV13|TRBJ2-3
TGTGCCAGCAGCTCCAGGGGGCGCGGGGCCCCAGATACGCAGTATTTT
CASSSRGRGAPDTQYF
>many|TRBD1|TRBV7-2|TRBJ2-7
TGTGCCAGCAGTCTAACCGGGACAGGAGGCTACGAGCAGTACTTC
CASSLTGTGGYEQYF
>many|NA|TRBV11-2|TRBJ2-1
TGTGCCAGCAGCTTAGGATGGCGACCATTTGAGCAGTTCTTC
CASSLGWRPFEQFF
>few|TRBD1|TRBV3-1|TRBJ1-3
TGTGCCAGCAGCCAAGTACCAGGGGGCACGAGCTCTGGAAACACCATATATTTT
CASSQVPGGTSSGNTIYF
>many|NA|TRBV6-2/TRBV6-3|TRBJ2-5
TGTGCCAGCAGTTACTTTCGAGCGCAGGAGACCCAGTACTTC
CASSYFRAQETQYF
>NA|TRBD1|TRBV29-1|TRBJ1-1
TGCAGCACCCCTACAGGGGCGAACACTGAAGCTTTCTTT
CSTPTGANTEAFF
>many|NA|TRBV7-2|TRBJ1-5
TGTGCCAGCAGCCCCCAACCGGGGCTGGGCCAGCCCCAGCATTTT
CASSPQPGLGQPQHF
>many|NA|TRBV3-1|TRBJ2-7
TGTGCCAGCAGCCAAATGGCAGGGCGAGACTCCTACGAGCAGTACTTC
CASSQMAGRDSYEQYF
>many|TRBD1|TRBV20-1|TRBJ1-5
TGCAGTGCTAGTCGACAGGGCCTCAATCAGCCCCAGCATTTT
CSASRQGLNQPQHF
>few|TRBD1|TRBV27|TRBJ1-6
TGTGCCAGCAGTTTTACTATAGGGACAGGGTGGAATTCACCCCTCCACTTT
CASSFTIGTGWNSPLHF
>many|NA|TRBV13|TRBJ2-7
TGTGCCAGCAGCTTAGAGAATGAGCAGTACTTC
CASSLENEQYF
>few|TRBD1|TRBV12-3/TRBV12-4|TRBJ1-4
TGTGCCAGCAGTTTCGGACAGGGAATGAGGCTGTTTTTT
CASSFGQGMRLFF
>few|NA|TRBV27|TRBJ1-2
TGTGCCAGCAGTTTTCAGGGAGTCCATGGCTACACCTTC
CASSFQGVHGYTF
>many|NA|TRBV28|TRBJ2-7
TGTGCCAGCAGCCCGGAACAACAACTCTACGAGCAGTACTTC
CASSPEQQLYEQYF
>few|TRBD1|TRBV28|TRBJ2-5
TGTGCCAGCAGCCCCCTTCTAACCGGGACAGGTGAGACCCAGTACTTC
CASSPLLTGTGETQYF
>NA|NA|TRBV20-1|TRBJ2-7
TGCAGTGCTAGAGATCCGGGCCCGAATGCGATATACGAGCAGTACTTC
CSARDPGPNAIYEQYF
>many|TRBD2|TRBV20-1|TRBJ2-7
TGCAGTGCTAGCGCCAGCGGGAACTCCTACGAGCAGTACTTC
CSASASGNSYEQYF
>many|NA|TRBV12-3/TRBV12-4|TRBJ2-3
TGTGCCAGCAGCCCACGAGAGGCGACGCAGTATTTT
CASSPREATQYF
>NA|NA|TRBV27|TRBJ1-2
TGTGCCAGCAGTTTACAGGGGCGGATGGAGGCTGGCTACACCTTC
CASSLQGRMEAGYTF
>many|TRBD1|TRBV5-6|TRBJ1-1
TGTGCCAGCAGCTTTCGGACAGGTACAGCTGAAGCTTTCTTT
CASSFRTGTAEAFF
>many|NA|TRBV29-1|TRBJ2-5
TGCAGCGTTGAAGCTCTAGCCCCGGAAAGAGAGACCCAGTACTTC
CSVEALAPERETQYF
>NA|NA|TRBV20-1|TRBJ2-7
TGCAGTGCTAGCGGGAGCTCGGCCTACGAGCAGTACTTC
CSASGSSAYEQYF
>many|NA|TRBV7-9|TRBJ1-1
TGTGCCAGCAGCCCCCACACAGCGAACACTGAAGCTTTCTTT
CASSPHTANTEAFF
>NA|NA|TRBV18|TRBJ2-1
TGTGCCAGCTCTACCCTTGGAGGGTTCGATGAGCAGTTCTTC
CASSTLGGFDEQFF
>few|NA|TRBV19|TRBJ1-1
TGTGCCAGTAGTGAGCTTAACACTGAAGCTTTCTTT
CASSELNTEAFF
>few|NA|TRBV10-1|TRBJ2-7
TGCGCCAGCAGTGGGGGGGATCTCTACGTGCAGTACTTC
CASSGGDLYVQYF
>many|NA|TRBV5-1|TRBJ2-7
TGCGCCAGCAGCTTGGGCCTGGGGTCTTGGTCCTCCTACGAGCAGTACTTC
CASSLGLGSWSSYEQYF
>many|NA|TRBV7-6|TRBJ2-1
TGTGCCAGCAGCTCCCGGGGGGCCCACAATGAGCAGTTCTTC
CASSSRGAHNEQFF
>NA|NA|TRBV3-1|TRBJ1-2
TGTGCCAGCAGCCAAGACCCGGCAGCGGGGTCTGGCTACACCTTC
CASSQDPAAGSGYTF
>NA|NA|TRBV7-2|TRBJ1-1
TGTGCCAGCAGCTCCCTCTTTACAGGGTACCAGAACACTGAAGCTTTCTTT
CASSSLFTGYQNTEAFF
>many|NA|TRBV7-9|TRBJ2-1
TGTGCCAGCAGCTTAGTTGGGCGGGACAACAATGAGCAGTTCTTC
CASSLVGRDNNEQFF
>NA|NA|TRBV10-3|TRBJ1-4
TGTGCCATCAGTGAGATCCCAATGTCACAGAAGAATGAAAAACTGTTTTTT
CAISEIPMSQKNEKLFF
>few|TRBD2|TRBV19|TRBJ2-2
TGTGCCAGTAAGGGGACCGGGAGGCGCACCGGGGAGCTGTTTTTT
CASKGTGRRTGELFF
>many|TRBD2|TRBV11-2|TRBJ2-5
TGTGCCAGCAGCTTTCCAGCGGGAGGGCCTAAAGAGACCCAGTACTTC
CASSFPAGGPKETQYF
>many|NA|TRBV6-1|TRBJ2-5
TGTGCCAGCAGTGAAGGGAGGGGCCGGGAGACCCAGTACTTC
CASSEGRGRETQYF
>many|NA|TRBV20-1|TRBJ2-7
TGCAGTGCGCACAGGAATGAGCAGTACTTC
CSAHRNEQYF